The entry that follows covers one T cell receptor beta chain sequence. This clonotype came up many times. What antigen it recognizes has not been identified. Within one base of it there is no much larger clone, and no base qualities were kept. Per the germline V gene, SQVTM is the CDR1 and ANQGSEA is the CDR2. Trimming leaves V shorter by 3 bases and J shorter by 9 bases, with the junction holding 12 bases beyond the gene matches. Including cysteine and phenylalanine, the CDR3 has 15 amino acids. Left in the record is the CDR3 DNA by itself, 45 bases read in frame from the first base. The library was made by PCR. The sequencer was an Illumina HiSeq 2500. Molecular barcoding was employed in the preparation of TCR libraries, with unique molecular identifiers being used to normalize TCRbeta repertoire quantification. TCRdb reran the public reads through fastp at Q25 and MiXCR, keeping productive beta chains. Every distinct CDR3 protein forms one entry, paired with its most common genes and DNA. Present in this sample are fewer than 400,000 distinct CDR3 sequences, around 21% of which were seen just once. In total, the top ten clones hold around 4% of the sample.

The source of the sample is a study of T-cell reconstitution after alpha-beta-depleted transplantation in children (dated by TCRdb to 2015 to 2016). In the study overall: Using TCR repertoire profiling, the study followed T-cell immune reconstitution in a quantitative way in children after TCRalphabeta/CD19-depleted allogeneic hematopoietic cell transplantation.

The clonotype originates from a human donor who donated a stem cell graft to a child with acute myeloid leukemia. This receptor chain uses TRBV29-1 and TRBJ2-1, and 9 junctional nucleotides match TRBD1. This material consisted of PBMCs from the stem cell graft donor, taken from the stem cell graft. The DNA sequence follows: TGCAGCGTTGAGCTCCGACAGGGGGGAAGTGGTGAGCAGTTCTTC. This codes for CSVELRQGGSGEQFF.